Below, 22 T cell receptor beta chains from the same sample are listed, as sequenced in a study of immune evolution from preneoplasia to lung adenocarcinoma. The protocol was immunoSEQ multiplex PCR, while the TCRdb copy is restricted to in-frame clones and leaves out a portion. The sample has roughly 40,000 clones, approximately 79% seen once. The sequencing input was FFPE invasive lung adenocarcinoma tissue. Receptors originate from a person in their 60s with lung adenocarcinoma.

This clone was picked up one time. This sequence joins TRBV11-2 and TRBJ2-5, with D perhaps being TRBD1 or TRBD2 (5 bases each). Germline CDR1 SGHAT, CDR2 FQNNGV. CDR3 length equals 14 residues. V gave up 3 bases and J gave up 5 bases, with 13 bases separating them. This chain's CDR3 is CASSLYGAGETQYF. The DNA for the CDR3 is TGTGCCAGCAGCTTGTACGGGGCAGGGGAGACCCAGTACTTC.

The gene calls are TRBV5-5 and TRBJ1-2, with D unresolved. Germline CDR1 SGHKS, CDR2 YYEKEE (reference sequence). Trimming stripped 4 bases from V and 7 bases from J, with 14 bases between. This CDR3 has 13 residues. CDR3 nucleotides: TGTGCCAGCAGCACGGACGCTTGGGGTGGCTACACCTTC. This codes for CASSTDAWGGYTF.

This clone was counted between two and nine times. The chain recombines TRBV7-9 with TRBJ2-1; possibly TRBD2 for D (5 bases). V was pared by 0 bases and J by 7 bases, with 13 bases between. The CDR3 runs to 15 residues. Germline V lookup: CDR1 SEHNR, CDR2 FQNEAQ (reference sequence). Here the CDR3 DNA reads TGTGCCAGCAGCTTAGCGGGAGTGATTGGGAATGAGCAGTTCTTC. It yields the protein CASSLAGVIGNEQFF. Based on the CDR3 plus reference TRBV7-9 and TRBJ2-1, the full variable domain is DTGVSQNPRHKITKRGQNVTFRCDPISEHNRLYWYRQTLGQGPEFLTYFQNEAQLEKSRLLSDRFSAERPKGSFSTLEIQRTEQGDSAMYLCASSLAGVIGNEQFFGPGTRLTVL.

This chain connects TRBV6-5 to TRBJ1-1, with D tentatively TRBD1 (6 bases). Germline V gene lookup returns CDR1 MNHEY and CDR2 SVGAGI. CDR3 length: 13 residues. Deletions cut 2 bases from V and 3 bases from J, with 7 bases between. This CDR3 is CASSYDRYTEAFF. The CDR3 coding sequence is TGTGCCAGCAGTTACGACAGGTACACTGAAGCTTTCTTT.

This clone is medium-sized within its sample. The V and J genes are TRBV7-9 and TRBJ2-7; D is tentatively TRBD1 or TRBD2 (6 bases each). This CDR3 is 14 amino acids long. Looked up from germline, CDR1 is SEHNR and CDR2 is FQNEAQ (reference sequence). V gave up 6 bases and J gave up 7 bases, with 19 bases separating them. The CDR3 DNA sequence: TGTGCCAGCAGACCTACCGGGGGCGTAATAGAGCAGTACTTC. It specifies CASRPTGGVIEQYF.

The rearrangement joins TRBV6-1 to TRBJ2-2; 11 bases agree with TRBD2. There are 14 residues in the CDR3. Trimming at V came to 7 bases and at J to 6 bases, leaving 4 bases not matched to a gene. Per the germline V gene, CDR1 is MNHNS and CDR2 is SASEGT. In nucleotides, the CDR3 is TGTGCCAGCATCGGGACTAGCGGCCCCGGGGAGCTGTTTTTT. Translating it yields CASIGTSGPGELFF.

The rearrangement uses TRBV27 and TRBJ1-4, with a tentative D call TRBD1 (6 bases). There are 15 residues in the CDR3. From germline, CDR1 is MNHEY and CDR2 SMNVEV (reference sequence). Trimming removed 3 bases at V and 4 bases at J, with 12 bases between. CDR3 bases: TGTGCCAGCAGTTTGTCCGGGACATTTAATGAAAAACTGTTTTTT. Translation: CASSLSGTFNEKLFF.

The gene calls are TRBV7-9 and TRBJ2-7; the D gene is possibly TRBD2 (6 bases). Germline lookup yields CDR1 SEHNR and CDR2 FQNEAQ (reference sequence). The CDR3 spans 15 residues. V lost 4 bases and J 2 bases, leaving 15 bases between the germline ends. CDR3 amino acids: CASSSIGTLAYEQYF. The CDR3 nucleotides read TGTGCCAGCAGCTCGATCGGGACTCTTGCCTACGAGCAGTACTTC.

The chain employs TRBV7-2 and TRBJ2-7; 14 bases agree with TRBD2. CDR1 SGHTA and CDR2 FQGNSA come from the germline V gene. V lost 5 bases, J lost 6 bases, and 9 bases stayed unmatched. This CDR3 region has 16 residues. In DNA form, the CDR3 reads TGTGCCAGCAGCACATATGGACTAGCGGGAGGAGGCGAGCAGTACTTC. Translated, it gives CASSTYGLAGGGEQYF.

The chain employs TRBV30 and TRBJ2-7; D ambiguous. V lost 0 bases and J 4 bases, leaving 7 bases between the germline ends. Germline V gene sequence: CDR1 GTSNPN, CDR2 SVGIG (reference sequence). The CDR3 has 12 amino acids. The DNA for the CDR3 is TGTGCCTGGAGTGTACTGACATACGAGCAGTACTTC. It specifies CAWSVLTYEQYF.

The gene calls are TRBV12-5 and TRBJ2-4, with a weak D call TRBD1 (6 bases). The CDR3 is made up of 15 amino acids. Per germline, CDR1 LGHNT and CDR2 FRNRAP. V gave up 6 bases and J gave up 0 bases, with 12 bases separating them. The CDR3 DNA reads TGTGCTAGTGGACCAACAGGGCTAGCCAAAAACATTCAGTACTTC. Translation gives CASGPTGLAKNIQYF.

This clone was recorded once. The rearrangement links TRBV28 to TRBJ2-5, with 8 positions matching TRBD1. V dropped 2 bases and J dropped 4; count of bases not matched to a gene: 3. This CDR3 region has 14 residues. Germline V gene data show CDR1 as MDHEN and CDR2 as SYDVKM. CDR3 sequence reads: CASSLQGARETQYF. CDR3 coding DNA: TGTGCCAGCAGTTTACAGGGGGCGCGAGAGACCCAGTACTTC.

CDR3 bases: TGTGCCTGGAGTACCAGTCGGGTCGGGTCCCGCCCCAGAAGTAAGTTCTTC. Its translation: CAWSTSRVGSRPRSKFF. This sequence joins TRBV30 and TRBJ2-1; no clear D. The V and J ends lost 2 bases and 14 bases respectively, with 31 bases between them. CDR1 GTSNPN and CDR2 SVGIG come from the germline V gene (reference sequence). This CDR3 has 17 amino acids.

This clone came up once. The rearrangement joins TRBV6-5 to TRBJ1-2; tentative D call: TRBD1 (6 bases). V lost 0 bases and J lost 4, with 9 bases in between. Germline V gene lookup returns CDR1 MNHEY and CDR2 SVGAGI. The CDR3 sequence is 14 residues long. The CDR3 reads CASSYSAGVYGYTF. The CDR3 nucleotides are TGTGCCAGCAGTTACTCGGCAGGGGTCTATGGCTACACCTTC.

V usage is TRBV30 and J usage is TRBJ2-3; the match to TRBD2 covers 9 bases. J gave up 4 bases and V 2 bases, and 10 bases lay outside the gene matches. The CDR3 sequence is 16 residues long. Germline lookup yields CDR1 GTSNPN and CDR2 SVGIG (reference sequence). This CDR3 is CAWSRGGGRAADTQYF. CDR3 sequence (DNA): TGTGCCTGGAGTCGGGGCGGCGGGAGGGCGGCAGATACGCAGTATTTT.

This chain joins TRBV28 and TRBJ1-2, with TRBD1 identical over 7 bases. The CDR3 totals 15 residues. With 4 bases clipped from V and 4 bases from J, the junction kept 9 bases outside the gene matches. CDR1 is MDHEN, CDR2 SYDVKM, per germline. CDR3 in DNA: TGTGCCAGCAGTTCCCCCCGACAGGGAGGCTATGGCTACACCTTC. Protein product: CASSSPRQGGYGYTF.

The chain uses TRBV7-9 and TRBJ2-5; D possibly corresponds to TRBD2 (7 bases). Germline CDR1 reads SEHNR; CDR2 reads FQNEAQ (reference sequence). This CDR3 is built from 14 residues. V lost 6 bases, J lost 5 bases, and 16 bases lay in between. CDR3 sequence reads: CASSSRGGGETQYF. Here the CDR3 DNA reads TGTGCCAGCAGTTCACGAGGGGGAGGGGAGACCCAGTACTTC.

V usage is TRBV18 and J usage is TRBJ2-7; the D call may be TRBD1 or TRBD2 (5 bases each). The ends were cut back, 1 base at V and 1 base at J, with 11 bases in the middle. This CDR3 contains 15 residues. Germline loops: CDR1 KGHSH, CDR2 LQKENI. The CDR3, as DNA: TGTGCCAGCTCACCACGCGAGTGGGGGTCCTACGAGCAGTACTTC. Translated: CASSPREWGSYEQYF.

For the CDR3, the DNA is TGTGCCAGCAGCTCCCGACTACCCCCTTCTCAAGAGACCCAGTACTTC. It translates to CASSSRLPPSQETQYF. V gene TRBV5-4 combines with J gene TRBJ2-5; D may be TRBD2 (5 bases). This CDR3 has 16 residues. CDR1 and CDR2 (germline): SGHNT, YYREEE (reference sequence). The V gene lost 3 bases and the J gene lost 2 bases, with 17 bases spanning the gap. Drawing the rest from reference TRBV5-4 and TRBJ2-5, the complete variable domain is ETGVTQSPTHLIKTRGQQVTLRCSSQSGHNTVSWYQQALGQGPQFIFQYYREEENGRGNFPPRFSGLQFPNYSSELNVNALELDDSALYLCASSSRLPPSQETQYFGPGTRLLVL.

This sequence joins TRBV15 and TRBJ2-2; D possibly corresponds to TRBD1 (6 bases). The length of the CDR3 is 17 residues. The V gene lost 3 bases and the J gene lost 0 bases, with 14 bases spanning the gap. Looked up from germline, CDR1 is LNHNV and CDR2 is YYDKDF (reference sequence). DNA for the CDR3: TGTGCCACCAGCAGCACACCTGGACAGACGAACACCGGGGAGCTGTTTTTT. This sequence encodes CATSSTPGQTNTGELFF.

CDR3 nucleotide sequence: TGTGCCAGCAGCTTGGCCTTGTCAGTAGGGGTGCAGTTCTTC. It yields the protein CASSLALSVGVQFF. The rearrangement joins TRBV4-2 to TRBJ2-1, with a possible D match to TRBD1 (5 bases). Trimming cost V 5 bases and J 12 bases, with 20 bases left between them. The germline V gene has CDR1 LGHNA and CDR2 YNFKEQ. This CDR3 has 14 amino acids.

The chain uses TRBV18 and TRBJ2-7; 8 bases match TRBD1. Germline assignment: CDR1 KGHSH and CDR2 LQKENI. With 4 bases clipped from V and 6 bases from J, the junction kept 2 bases outside the gene matches. CDR3 length: 12 amino acids. Written as DNA, the CDR3 is TGTGCCAGCTCACTCGGACAGGGCGAGCAGTACTTC. This codes for CASSLGQGEQYF.